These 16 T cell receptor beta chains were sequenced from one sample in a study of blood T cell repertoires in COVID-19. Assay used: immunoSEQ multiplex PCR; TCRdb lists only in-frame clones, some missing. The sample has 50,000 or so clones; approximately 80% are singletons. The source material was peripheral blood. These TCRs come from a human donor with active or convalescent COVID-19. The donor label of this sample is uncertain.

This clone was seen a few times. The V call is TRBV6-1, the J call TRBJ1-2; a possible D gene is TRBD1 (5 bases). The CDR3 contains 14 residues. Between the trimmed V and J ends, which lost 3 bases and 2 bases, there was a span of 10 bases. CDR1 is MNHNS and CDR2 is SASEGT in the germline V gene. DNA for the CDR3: TGTGCCAGCAGTGAGGCCAGGGCGAACTATGGCTACACCTTC. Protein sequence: CASSEARANYGYTF.

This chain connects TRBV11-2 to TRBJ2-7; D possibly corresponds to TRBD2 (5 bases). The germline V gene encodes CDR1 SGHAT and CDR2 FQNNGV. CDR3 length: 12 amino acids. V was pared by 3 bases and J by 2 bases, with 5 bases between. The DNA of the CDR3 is TGTGCCAGCAGCTTCGGGACCTACGAGCAGTACTTC. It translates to CASSFGTYEQYF.

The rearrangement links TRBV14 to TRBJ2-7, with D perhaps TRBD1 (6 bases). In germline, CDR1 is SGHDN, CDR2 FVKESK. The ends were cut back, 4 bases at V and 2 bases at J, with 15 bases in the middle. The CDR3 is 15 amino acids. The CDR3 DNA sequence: TGTGCCAGCAGCCTCCTTGGGGGCCAGGCCTACGAGCAGTACTTC. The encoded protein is CASSLLGGQAYEQYF.

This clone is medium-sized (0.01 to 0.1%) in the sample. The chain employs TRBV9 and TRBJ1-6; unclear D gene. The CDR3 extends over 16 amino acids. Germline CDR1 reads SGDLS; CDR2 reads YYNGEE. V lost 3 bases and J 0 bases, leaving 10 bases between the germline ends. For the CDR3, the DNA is TGTGCCAGCAGCGGAGGGCATAGCTCCTATAATTCACCCCTCCACTTT. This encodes CASSGGHSSYNSPLHF.

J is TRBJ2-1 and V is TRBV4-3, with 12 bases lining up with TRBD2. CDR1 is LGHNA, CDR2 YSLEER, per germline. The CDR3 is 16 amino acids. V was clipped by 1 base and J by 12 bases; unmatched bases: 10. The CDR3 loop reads CASSQGTTSGSLRQFF. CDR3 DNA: TGCGCCAGCAGCCAAGGGACGACTAGCGGGAGCCTTAGGCAGTTCTTC.

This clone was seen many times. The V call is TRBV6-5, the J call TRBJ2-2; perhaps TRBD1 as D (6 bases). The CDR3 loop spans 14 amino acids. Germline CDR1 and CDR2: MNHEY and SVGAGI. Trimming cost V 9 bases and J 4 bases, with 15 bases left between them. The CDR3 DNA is TGTGCCAGTATACAGGGTAGGAGCACCGGGGAGCTGTTTTTT. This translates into CASIQGRSTGELFF.

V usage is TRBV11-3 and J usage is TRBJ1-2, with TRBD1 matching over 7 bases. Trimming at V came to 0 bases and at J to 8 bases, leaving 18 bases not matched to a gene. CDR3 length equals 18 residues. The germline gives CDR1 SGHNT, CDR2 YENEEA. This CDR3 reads CASSLDFDLRKGAGGYTF. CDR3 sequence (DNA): TGTGCCAGCAGCTTAGATTTTGACCTACGGAAGGGGGCGGGAGGCTACACCTTC.

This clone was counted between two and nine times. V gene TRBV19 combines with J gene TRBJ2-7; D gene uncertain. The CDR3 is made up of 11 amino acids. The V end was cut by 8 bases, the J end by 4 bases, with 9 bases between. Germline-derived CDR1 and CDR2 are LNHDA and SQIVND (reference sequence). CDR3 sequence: CASGEVYEQYF. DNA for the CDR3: TGTGCCAGTGGAGAGGTATACGAGCAGTACTTC.

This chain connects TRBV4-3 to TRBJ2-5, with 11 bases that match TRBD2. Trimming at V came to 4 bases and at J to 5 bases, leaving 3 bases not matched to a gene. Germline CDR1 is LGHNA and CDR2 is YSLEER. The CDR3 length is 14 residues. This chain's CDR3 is CASSRASGRETQYF. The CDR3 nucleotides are TGCGCCAGCAGCCGAGCTAGCGGGAGGGAGACCCAGTACTTC.

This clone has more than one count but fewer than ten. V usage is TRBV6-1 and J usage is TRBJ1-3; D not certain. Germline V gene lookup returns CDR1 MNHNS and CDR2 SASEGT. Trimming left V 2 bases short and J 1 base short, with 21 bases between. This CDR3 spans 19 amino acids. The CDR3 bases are TGTGCCAGCAGTGAACTAGCTGTGTCTCCTGGGCGGTCTGGAAACACCATATATTTT. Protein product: CASSELAVSPGRSGNTIYF.

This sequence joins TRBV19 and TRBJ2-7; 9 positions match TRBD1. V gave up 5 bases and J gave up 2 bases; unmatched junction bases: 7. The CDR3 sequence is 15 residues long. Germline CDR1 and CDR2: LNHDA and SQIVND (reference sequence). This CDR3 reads CASSRAGQGPYEQYF. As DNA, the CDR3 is TGTGCCAGTAGTCGGGCGGGACAGGGTCCCTACGAGCAGTACTTC.

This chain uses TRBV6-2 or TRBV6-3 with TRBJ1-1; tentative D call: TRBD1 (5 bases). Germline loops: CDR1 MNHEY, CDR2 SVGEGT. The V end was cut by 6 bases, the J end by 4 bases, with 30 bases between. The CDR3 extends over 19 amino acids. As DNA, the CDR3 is TGTGCCAGCAGCCGTCGGGGGAAAGGGGAAGGGTTTAGGAGCACTGAAGCTTTCTTT. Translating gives CASSRRGKGEGFRSTEAFF.

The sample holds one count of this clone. CDR3 DNA: TGTGCCAGTTCCGGGACAGTGACTTCCGAGCAGTACTTC. Amino acids: CASSGTVTSEQYF. This chain joins TRBV19 and TRBJ2-7, with 7 bases fitting TRBD1. Looked up from germline, CDR1 is LNHDA and CDR2 is SQIVND (reference sequence). The junction had 10 bases not matched to a gene; V was cut back by 8 bases and J by 6 bases. The CDR3 totals 13 residues.

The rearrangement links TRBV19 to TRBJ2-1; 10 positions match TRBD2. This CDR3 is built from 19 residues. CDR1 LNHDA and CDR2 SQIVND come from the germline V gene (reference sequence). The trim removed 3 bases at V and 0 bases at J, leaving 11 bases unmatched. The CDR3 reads CASSMTLAGVVSSYNEQFF. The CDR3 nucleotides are TGTGCCAGTAGTATGACCCTAGCGGGAGTCGTGAGCTCCTACAATGAGCAGTTCTTC. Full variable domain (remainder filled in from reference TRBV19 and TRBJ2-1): DGGITQSPKYLFRKEGQNVTLSCEQNLNHDAMYWYRQDPGQGLRLIYYSQIVNDFQKGDIAEGYSVSREKKESFPLTVTSAQKNPTAFYLCASSMTLAGVVSSYNEQFFGPGTRLTVL.

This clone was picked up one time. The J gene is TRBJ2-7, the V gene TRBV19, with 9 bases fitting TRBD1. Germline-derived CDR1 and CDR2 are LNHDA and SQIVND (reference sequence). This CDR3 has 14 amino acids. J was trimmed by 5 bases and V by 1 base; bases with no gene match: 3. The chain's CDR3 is CASSIGDRENEQYF. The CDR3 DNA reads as TGTGCCAGTAGTATAGGGGACAGGGAAAACGAGCAGTACTTC.

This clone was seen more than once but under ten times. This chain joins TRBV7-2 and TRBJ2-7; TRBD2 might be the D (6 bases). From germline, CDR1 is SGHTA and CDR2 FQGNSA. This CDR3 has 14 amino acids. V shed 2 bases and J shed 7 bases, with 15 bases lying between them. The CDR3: CASSLFGTQKEQYF. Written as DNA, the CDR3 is TGTGCCAGCAGCTTATTCGGGACTCAGAAGGAGCAGTACTTC. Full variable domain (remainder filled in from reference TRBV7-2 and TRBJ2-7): GAGVSQSPSNKVTEKGKDVELRCDPISGHTALYWYRQSLGQGLEFLIYFQGNSAPDKSGLPSDRFSAERTGGSVSTLTIQRTQQEDSAVYLCASSLFGTQKEQYFGPGTRLTVT.